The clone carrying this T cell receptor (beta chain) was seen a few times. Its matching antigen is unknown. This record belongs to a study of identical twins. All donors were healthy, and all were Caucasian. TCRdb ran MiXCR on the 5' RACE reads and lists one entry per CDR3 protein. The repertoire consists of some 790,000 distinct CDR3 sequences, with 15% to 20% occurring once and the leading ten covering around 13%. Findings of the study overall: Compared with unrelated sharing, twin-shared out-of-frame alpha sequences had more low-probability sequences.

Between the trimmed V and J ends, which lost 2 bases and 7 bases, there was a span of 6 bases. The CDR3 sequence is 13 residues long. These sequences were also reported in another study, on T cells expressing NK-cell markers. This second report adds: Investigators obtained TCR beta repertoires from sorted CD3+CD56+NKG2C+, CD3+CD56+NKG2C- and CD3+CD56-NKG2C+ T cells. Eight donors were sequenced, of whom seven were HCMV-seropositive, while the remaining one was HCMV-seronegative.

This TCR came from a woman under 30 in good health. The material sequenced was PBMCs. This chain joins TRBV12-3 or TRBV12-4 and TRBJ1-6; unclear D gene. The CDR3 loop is CASSLNPNSPLHF. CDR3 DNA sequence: TGTGCCAGCAGTTTAAATCCAAATTCACCCCTCCACTTT.